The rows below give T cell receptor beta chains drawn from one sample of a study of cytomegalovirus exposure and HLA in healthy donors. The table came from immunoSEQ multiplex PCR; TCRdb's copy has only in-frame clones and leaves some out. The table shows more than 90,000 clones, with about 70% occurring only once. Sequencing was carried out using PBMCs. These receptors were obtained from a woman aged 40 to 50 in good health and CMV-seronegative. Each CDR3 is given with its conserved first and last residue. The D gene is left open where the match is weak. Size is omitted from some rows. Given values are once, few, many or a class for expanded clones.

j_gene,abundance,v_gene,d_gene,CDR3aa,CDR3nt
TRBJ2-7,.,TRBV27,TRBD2,CASSGVLAGVSEQYF,TGTGCCAGCAGTGGGGTGTTGGCGGGAGTATCCGAGCAGTACTTC
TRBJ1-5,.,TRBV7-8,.,CASSLAAGVVVNQPQHF,TGTGCCAGCAGCTTAGCTGCGGGGGTAGTAGTAAATCAGCCCCAGCATTTT
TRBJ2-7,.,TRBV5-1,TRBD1,CASSVQGAIYEQYF,TGCGCCAGCAGCGTACAGGGGGCTATCTACGAGCAGTACTTC
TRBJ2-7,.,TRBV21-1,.,CASTKTGAYEQYF,TGTGCCAGCACTAAGACAGGGGCCTACGAGCAGTACTTC
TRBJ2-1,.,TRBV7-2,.,CASSLQLYNEQFF,TGTGCCAGCAGCTTACAACTCTACAATGAGCAGTTCTTC
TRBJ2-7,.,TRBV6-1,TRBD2,CASTGTSGRVGEQYF,TGTGCCAGCACCGGGACTAGCGGGAGAGTGGGCGAGCAGTACTTC
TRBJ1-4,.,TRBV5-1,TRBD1,CASSGTGRNEKLFF,TGCGCCAGCAGCGGGACAGGGAGAAATGAAAAACTGTTTTTT
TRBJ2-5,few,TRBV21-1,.,CASRGGQGQTQYF,TGTGCCAGCAGGGGGGGACAGGGGCAAACTCAGTACTTC
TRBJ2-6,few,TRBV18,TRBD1,CASSQRQGALSGANVLTF,TGTGCCAGCTCACAACGTCAGGGGGCGCTAAGTGGGGCCAACGTCCTGACTTTC
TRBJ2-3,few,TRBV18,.,CASSLRDDPPTDTQYF,TGTGCCAGCTCACTGCGGGACGACCCCCCGACAGATACGCAGTATTTT
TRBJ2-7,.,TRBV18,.,CASSPPPLRDNYEQYF,TGTGCCAGCTCACCACCGCCGCTCAGGGATAACTACGAGCAGTACTTC
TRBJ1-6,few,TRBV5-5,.,CASSPLGSHNSPLHF,TGTGCCAGCAGCCCACTAGGTTCCCATAATTCACCCCTCCACTTT
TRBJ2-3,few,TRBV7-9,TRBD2,CASSLGGSGADTQYF,TGTGCCAGCAGCCTGGGCGGGAGTGGCGCAGATACGCAGTATTTT
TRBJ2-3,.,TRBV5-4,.,CASSLGRDSSTDTQYF,TGTGCCAGCAGCTTGGGAAGGGACTCAAGCACAGATACGCAGTATTTT
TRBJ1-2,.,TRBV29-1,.,CSVEAPTRSYGYTF,TGCAGCGTTGAGGCCCCCACAAGATCCTATGGCTACACCTTC
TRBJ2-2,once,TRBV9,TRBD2,CASSVGGGANTGELFF,TGTGCCAGCAGCGTAGGCGGGGGGGCGAACACCGGGGAGCTGTTTTTT
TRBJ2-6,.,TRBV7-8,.,CASSLSGGPGANVLTF,TGTGCCAGCAGCTTAAGTGGGGGCCCTGGGGCCAACGTCCTGACTTTC